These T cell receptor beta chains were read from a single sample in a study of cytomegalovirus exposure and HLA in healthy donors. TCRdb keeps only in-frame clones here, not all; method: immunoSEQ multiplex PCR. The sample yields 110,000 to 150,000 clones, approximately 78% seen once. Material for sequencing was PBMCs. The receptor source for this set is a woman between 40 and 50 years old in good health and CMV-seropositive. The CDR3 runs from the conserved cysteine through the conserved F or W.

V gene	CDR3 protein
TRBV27	CASSLLGAVSSYEQYF
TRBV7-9	CASSLDRGPQHF
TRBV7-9	CASSLSQRMNIQYF
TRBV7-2	CASGRFQAGAGTNNEQFF
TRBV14	CASSLLAGLNTGELFF
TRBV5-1	CASSMWGASTDTQYF
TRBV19	CASSTSGYGYTF
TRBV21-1	CASSKTEQGKETQYF
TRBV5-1	CASSPTGGSEKLFF
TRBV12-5	CASRAGELFF
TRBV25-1	CASREGATEAFF
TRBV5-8	CASSIDLHSGNTIYF
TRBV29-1	CSVVTGTDTQYF
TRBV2	CASTRGQGNPYNEQFF
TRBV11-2	CASSIGPNYEQYF
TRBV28	CATLTGTVNQPQHF
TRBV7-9	CASAGGDLDQETQYF
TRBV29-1	CSVRDRDTDTQYF
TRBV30	CAWSPGTGVSQPQHF
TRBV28	CASNKFTSRQTNSYEQYF
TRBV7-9	CASSSKQGNTEAFF
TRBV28	CASSQGYEQFF
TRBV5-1	CASSLAGGMSVGYTF
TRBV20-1	CSGFRETQYF
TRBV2	CATTTSGRIDTQYF
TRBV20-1	CSAKQGSEQFF
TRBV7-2	CASSLEGTGPSPLHF
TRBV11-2	CASSSRMNTEAFF
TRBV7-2	CASSTWGRGAIWVVELFF
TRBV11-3	CASSLRGSYNEQFF
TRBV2	CASSREGGTATEQYF